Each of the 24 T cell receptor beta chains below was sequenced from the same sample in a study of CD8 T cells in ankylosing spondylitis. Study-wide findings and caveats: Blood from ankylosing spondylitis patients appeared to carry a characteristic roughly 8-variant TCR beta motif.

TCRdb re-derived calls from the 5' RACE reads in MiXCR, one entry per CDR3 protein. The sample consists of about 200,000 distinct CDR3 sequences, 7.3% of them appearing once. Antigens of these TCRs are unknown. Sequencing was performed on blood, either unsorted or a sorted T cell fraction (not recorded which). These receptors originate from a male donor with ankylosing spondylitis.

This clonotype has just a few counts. The CDR3 loop is CASSSTTGSLGEQYF. The CDR3 DNA reads as TGTGCCAGCAGTTCGACGACAGGGTCTTTAGGGGAGCAGTACTTC. This sequence joins TRBV6-5 and TRBJ2-7, with 7 nucleotides matching TRBD1. After removal of 4 bases from V and 7 bases from J, the junction contained 13 bases not matched to a gene. CDR1 is MNHEY and CDR2 is SVGAGI in the germline V gene. This CDR3 region has 15 residues.

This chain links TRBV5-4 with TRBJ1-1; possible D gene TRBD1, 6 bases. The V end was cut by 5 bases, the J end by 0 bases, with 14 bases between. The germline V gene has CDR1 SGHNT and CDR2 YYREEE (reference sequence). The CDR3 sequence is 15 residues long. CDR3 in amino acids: CASSHDRYMNTEAFF. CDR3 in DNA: TGTGCCAGCAGTCATGACAGGTACATGAACACTGAAGCTTTCTTT.

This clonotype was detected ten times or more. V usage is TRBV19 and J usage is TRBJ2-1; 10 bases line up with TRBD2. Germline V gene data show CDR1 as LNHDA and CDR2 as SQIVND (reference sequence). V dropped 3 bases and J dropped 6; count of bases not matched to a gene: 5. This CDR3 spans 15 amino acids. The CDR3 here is CASSILTSGFNEQFF. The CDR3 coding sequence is TGTGCCAGTAGTATTCTGACTAGCGGGTTCAATGAGCAGTTCTTC.

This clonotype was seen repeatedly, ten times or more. In nucleotides, the CDR3 is TGTGCCAGCAGTACCGGAATAGCGGGAGGTCGTTACGAGCAGTACTTC. Translating gives CASSTGIAGGRYEQYF. This sequence joins TRBV6-1 and TRBJ2-7, with 10 nucleotides matching TRBD2. Germline lookup yields CDR1 MNHNS and CDR2 SASEGT. This CDR3 comprises 16 residues. V gave up 5 bases and J gave up 4 bases; unmatched junction bases: 11.

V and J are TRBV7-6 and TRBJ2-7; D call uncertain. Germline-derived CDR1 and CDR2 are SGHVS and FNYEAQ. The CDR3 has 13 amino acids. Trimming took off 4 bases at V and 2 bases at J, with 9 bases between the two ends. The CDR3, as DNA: TGTGCCAGCAGCTCGAGCACCGCCTACGAGCAGTACTTC. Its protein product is CASSSSTAYEQYF.

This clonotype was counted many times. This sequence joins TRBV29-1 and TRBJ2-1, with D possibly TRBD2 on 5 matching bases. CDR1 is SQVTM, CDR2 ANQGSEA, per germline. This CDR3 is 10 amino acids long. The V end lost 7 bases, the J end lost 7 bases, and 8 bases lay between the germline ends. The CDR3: CSARRNEQFF. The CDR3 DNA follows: TGCAGCGCCCGGAGGAATGAGCAGTTCTTC.

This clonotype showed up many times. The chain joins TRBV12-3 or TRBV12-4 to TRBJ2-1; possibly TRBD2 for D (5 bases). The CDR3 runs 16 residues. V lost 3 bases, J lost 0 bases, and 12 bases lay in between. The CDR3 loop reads CASSFRSGSSYNEQFF. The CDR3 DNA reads TGTGCCAGCAGTTTTCGGAGCGGCAGCTCCTACAATGAGCAGTTCTTC.

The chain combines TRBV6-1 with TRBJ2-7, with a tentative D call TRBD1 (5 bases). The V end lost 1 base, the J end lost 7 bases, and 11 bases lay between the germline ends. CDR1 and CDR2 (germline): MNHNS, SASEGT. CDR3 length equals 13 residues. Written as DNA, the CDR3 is TGTGCCAGCAGTGAAGTACGGTCAGGGGAGCAGTACTTC. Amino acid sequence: CASSEVRSGEQYF.

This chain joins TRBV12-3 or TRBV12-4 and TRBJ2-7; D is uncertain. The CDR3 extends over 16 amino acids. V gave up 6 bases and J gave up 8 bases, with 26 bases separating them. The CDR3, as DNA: TGTGCCAGCAGGACGATAGAGAACTCACCCCATACGAAGCAGTACTTC. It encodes CASRTIENSPHTKQYF.

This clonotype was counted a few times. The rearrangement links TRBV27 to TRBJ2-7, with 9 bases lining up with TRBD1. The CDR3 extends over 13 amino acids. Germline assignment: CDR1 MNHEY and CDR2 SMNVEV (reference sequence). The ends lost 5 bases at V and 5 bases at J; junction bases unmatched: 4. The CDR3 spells CASSPRTGDEQYF. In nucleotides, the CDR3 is TGTGCCAGCAGTCCGAGGACAGGGGACGAGCAGTACTTC.

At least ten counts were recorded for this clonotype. Here the CDR3 DNA reads TGTGCCAGCAGAGGCGGTGGGTACGAGCAGTACTTC. Translation gives CASRGGGYEQYF. The chain links TRBV6-6 to TRBJ2-7, with no clear D. V lost 6 bases and J 4 bases, leaving 10 bases between the germline ends. The CDR3 is 12 amino acids. The germline V gene has CDR1 MNHNY and CDR2 SVGAGI (reference sequence).

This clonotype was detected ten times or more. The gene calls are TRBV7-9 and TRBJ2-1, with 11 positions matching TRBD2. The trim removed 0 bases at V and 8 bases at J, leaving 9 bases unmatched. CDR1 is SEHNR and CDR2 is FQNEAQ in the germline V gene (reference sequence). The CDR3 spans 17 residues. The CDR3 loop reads CASSLAWVAGGPHEQFF. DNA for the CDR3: TGTGCCAGCAGCTTAGCGTGGGTAGCGGGGGGGCCCCATGAGCAGTTCTTC.

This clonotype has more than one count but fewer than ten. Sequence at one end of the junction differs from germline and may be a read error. The CDR3 here is CASREGSASRGSGNTIYF. The CDR3 DNA follows: TGTGCCAGCAGAGAAGGATCCGCCTCGAGGGGCTCTGGAAACACCATATATTTT. The chain joins TRBV6-1 to TRBJ1-3; tentatively, D is TRBD1 (5 bases). Looked up from germline, CDR1 is MNHNS and CDR2 is SASEGT. The CDR3 totals 18 residues.

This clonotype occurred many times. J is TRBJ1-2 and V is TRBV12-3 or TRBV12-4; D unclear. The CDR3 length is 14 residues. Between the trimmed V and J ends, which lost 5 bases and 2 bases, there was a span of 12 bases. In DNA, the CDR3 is TGTGCCAGCAGTCCATGGGTCTTCAACTATGGCTACACCTTC. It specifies CASSPWVFNYGYTF.

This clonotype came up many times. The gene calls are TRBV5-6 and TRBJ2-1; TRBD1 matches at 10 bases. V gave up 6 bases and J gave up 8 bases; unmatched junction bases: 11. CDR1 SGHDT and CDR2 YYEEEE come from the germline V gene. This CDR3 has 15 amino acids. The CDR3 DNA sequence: TGTGCCAGCACACTCCGGACAGGGGGGTTCGATGAGCAGTTCTTC. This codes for CASTLRTGGFDEQFF.

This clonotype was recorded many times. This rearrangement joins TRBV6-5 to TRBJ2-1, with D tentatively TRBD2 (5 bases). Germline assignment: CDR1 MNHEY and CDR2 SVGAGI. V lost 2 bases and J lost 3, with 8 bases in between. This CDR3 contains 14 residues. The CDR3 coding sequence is TGTGCCAGCAGTTACCTCGGGGACTACAATGAGCAGTTCTTC. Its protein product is CASSYLGDYNEQFF.

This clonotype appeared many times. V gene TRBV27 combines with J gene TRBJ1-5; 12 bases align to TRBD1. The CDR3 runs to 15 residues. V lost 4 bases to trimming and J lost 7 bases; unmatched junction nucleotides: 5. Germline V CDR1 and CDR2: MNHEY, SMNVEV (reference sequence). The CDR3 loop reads CASSSGTGGRQPQHF. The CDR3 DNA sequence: TGTGCCAGCAGTTCCGGGACAGGGGGCCGGCAGCCCCAGCATTTT.

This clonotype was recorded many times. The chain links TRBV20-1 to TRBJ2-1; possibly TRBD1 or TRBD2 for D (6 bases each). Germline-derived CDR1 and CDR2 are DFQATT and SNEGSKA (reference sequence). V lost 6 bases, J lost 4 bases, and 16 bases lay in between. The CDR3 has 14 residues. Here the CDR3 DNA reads TGCAGTGCACAGCTAGGAGGGGGTTACAATGAGCAGTTCTTC. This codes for CSAQLGGGYNEQFF.

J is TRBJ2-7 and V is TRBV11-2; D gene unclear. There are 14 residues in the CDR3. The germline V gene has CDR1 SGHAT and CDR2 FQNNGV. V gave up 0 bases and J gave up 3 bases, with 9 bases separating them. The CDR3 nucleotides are TGTGCCAGCAGCTTAGATTCGGACCTCTACGAGCAGTACTTC. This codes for CASSLDSDLYEQYF.

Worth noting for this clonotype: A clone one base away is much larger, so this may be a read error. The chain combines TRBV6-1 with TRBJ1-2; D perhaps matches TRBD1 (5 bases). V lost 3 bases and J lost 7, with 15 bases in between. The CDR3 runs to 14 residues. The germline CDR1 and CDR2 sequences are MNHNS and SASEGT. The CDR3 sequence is CASSDIGTACGYTF. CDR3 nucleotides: TGTGCCAGCAGTGATATCGGGACTGCCTGTGGCTACACCTTC.

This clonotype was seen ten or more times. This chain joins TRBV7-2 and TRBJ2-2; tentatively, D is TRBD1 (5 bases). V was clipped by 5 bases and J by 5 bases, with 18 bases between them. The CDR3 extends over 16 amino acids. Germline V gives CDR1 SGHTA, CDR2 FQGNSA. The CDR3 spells CASSHTVGASTGELFF. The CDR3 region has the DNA TGTGCCAGCAGCCATACTGTAGGGGCTTCTACCGGGGAGCTGTTTTTT.

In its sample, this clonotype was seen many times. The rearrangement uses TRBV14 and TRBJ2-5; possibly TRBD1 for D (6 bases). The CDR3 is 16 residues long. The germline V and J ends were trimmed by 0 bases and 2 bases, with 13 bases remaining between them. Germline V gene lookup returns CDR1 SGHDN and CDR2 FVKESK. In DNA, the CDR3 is TGTGCCAGCAGCCAAGATATCTGGGGGCGGCAAGAGACCCAGTACTTC. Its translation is CASSQDIWGRQETQYF.

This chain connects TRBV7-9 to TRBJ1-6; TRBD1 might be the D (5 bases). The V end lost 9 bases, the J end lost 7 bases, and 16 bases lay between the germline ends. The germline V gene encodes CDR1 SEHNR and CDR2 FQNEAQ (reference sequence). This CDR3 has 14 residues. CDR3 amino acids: CASHPGRTNSPLHF. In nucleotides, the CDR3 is TGTGCCAGTCATCCCGGACGGACAAATTCACCCCTCCACTTT.

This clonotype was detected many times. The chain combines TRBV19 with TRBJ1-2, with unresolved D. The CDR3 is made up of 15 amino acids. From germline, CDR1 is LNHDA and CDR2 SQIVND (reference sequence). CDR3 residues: CATVLRQMHPYGYTF. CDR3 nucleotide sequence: TGTGCTACTGTCCTGCGGCAGATGCACCCCTATGGCTACACCTTC.